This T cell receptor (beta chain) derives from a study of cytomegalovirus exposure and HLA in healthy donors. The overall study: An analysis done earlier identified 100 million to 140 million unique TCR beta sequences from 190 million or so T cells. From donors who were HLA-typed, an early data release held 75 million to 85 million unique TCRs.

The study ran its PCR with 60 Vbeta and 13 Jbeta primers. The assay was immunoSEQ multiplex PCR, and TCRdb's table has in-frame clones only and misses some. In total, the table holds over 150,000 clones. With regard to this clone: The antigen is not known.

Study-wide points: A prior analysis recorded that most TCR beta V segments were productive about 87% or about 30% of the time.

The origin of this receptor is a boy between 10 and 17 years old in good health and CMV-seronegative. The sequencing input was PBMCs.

The CDR3 region is CASPRTGELFF. CDR3 DNA sequence: TGTGCCAGCCCACGGACCGGGGAGCTGTTTTTT. The chain links TRBV7-9 to TRBJ2-2; D remains ambiguous. CDR1 and CDR2 (germline): SEHNR, FQNEAQ (reference sequence). Trimming shortened V by 8 bases and J by 5 bases, and 6 bases separated the two germline ends. This CDR3 contains 11 residues.